Shown below are 23 T cell receptor beta chains from a single sample sequenced in a study of T-cell memory formation after mild COVID-19. TCRdb called the 5' RACE reads again in MiXCR, with one record for every CDR3 protein. The sample lists under 300,000 distinct CDR3 sequences, under 8.5% occurring once. Input material: PBMCs or a T cell subset sorted from them (not recorded which). All receptors come from a man aged 18 to 30 who had mild COVID-19 (a few samples of this study predate the infection). Cell type and time point are not known.

This clonotype showed up just a few times. The rearrangement uses TRBV11-2 and TRBJ2-5; D is unresolved. Trimming cost V 4 bases and J 9 bases, with 9 bases left between them. The CDR3 is 11 residues long. Germline V lookup: CDR1 SGHAT, CDR2 FQNNGV. CDR3 nucleotide sequence: TGTGCCAGCAGCTCCGCACGGGCCCAGTACTTC. It encodes CASSSARAQYF.

This clonotype was seen only a few times. The chain links TRBV20-1 to TRBJ2-7, with a possible D match to TRBD1 (7 bases). Germline CDR1 is DFQATT and CDR2 is SNEGSKA (reference sequence). Trimming pared 7 bases from V and 2 bases from J, leaving 15 bases between. CDR3 length: 13 amino acids. Here the CDR3 DNA reads TGCAGTGTCAGGGGGGCCGTCACCTACGAGCAGTACTTC. It is translated as CSVRGAVTYEQYF.

This clonotype was observed a single time. The rearrangement uses TRBV5-1 and TRBJ2-5; D gene ambiguous. CDR3 length equals 13 residues. Germline V gene lookup returns CDR1 SGHRS and CDR2 YFSETQ. Trimming shortened V by 3 bases and J by 3 bases, and 9 bases separated the two germline ends. CDR3 nucleotide sequence: TGCGCCAGCAGCTCGACAAGAGAAGAGACCCAGTACTTC. Translating it yields CASSSTREETQYF.

The sample holds a few counts of this clonotype. The chain is built from TRBV5-4 and TRBJ1-1; D gene unclear. Between the trimmed V and J ends, which lost 3 bases and 8 bases, there was a span of 14 bases. There are 13 residues in the CDR3. CDR1 is SGHNT, CDR2 YYREEE, per germline (reference sequence). The CDR3 region is CASSSQRTYEAFF. As DNA, the CDR3 is TGTGCCAGCAGCTCTCAGAGAACCTACGAAGCTTTCTTT.

The J gene is TRBJ2-7, the V gene TRBV5-1; 11 bases are a match to TRBD1. The germline V gene encodes CDR1 SGHRS and CDR2 YFSETQ. This CDR3 comprises 15 residues. Trimming removed 2 bases from V and 3 bases from J; junction bases left unmatched: 4. CDR3 residues: CASSFRDRGGYEQYF. CDR3 in DNA: TGCGCCAGCAGCTTCCGGGACAGGGGGGGCTACGAGCAGTACTTC.

The CDR3, as DNA: TGCGCCAGCAGCCAAGATTGGGATGGAAACACCATATATTTT. Its translation: CASSQDWDGNTIYF. The chain has TRBV4-3 and TRBJ1-3; D gene ambiguous. This CDR3 comprises 14 residues. V was clipped by 0 bases and J by 3 bases, with 6 bases between them. Germline V gene data show CDR1 as LGHNA and CDR2 as YSLEER.

This clonotype was observed at least ten times. The chain couples TRBV5-1 to TRBJ2-1, with 11 positions matching TRBD1. This CDR3 is built from 14 residues. Germline V gene lookup returns CDR1 SGHRS and CDR2 YFSETQ. With 3 bases clipped from V and 8 bases from J, the junction kept 4 bases outside the gene matches. The CDR3 DNA is TGCGCCAGCAGCTATGGACAGGGGGCCGATGAGCAGTTCTTC. Protein product: CASSYGQGADEQFF.

This clonotype showed up just a few times. The chain carries TRBV29-1 and TRBJ2-5; D assignment may be TRBD1 or TRBD2 (5 bases each). This CDR3 has 12 amino acids. V was cut by 6 bases and J by 6 bases, with 14 bases left in between. Germline loops: CDR1 SQVTM, CDR2 ANQGSEA. CDR3 nucleotides: TGCAGCGTCTCGGTGGGGGTTCAGACCCAGTACTTC. Its translation: CSVSVGVQTQYF.

This clonotype was picked up a small number of times. The chain employs TRBV6-5 and TRBJ2-7; tentative D call: TRBD2 (6 bases). Germline assignment: CDR1 MNHEY and CDR2 SVGAGI. The CDR3 has 14 amino acids. V dropped 7 bases and J dropped 3 bases, with 16 bases sitting between them. CDR3 coding DNA: TGTGCCAGCAAGGGAGCGCGGGGATACTACGAGCAGTACTTC. Amino acid sequence: CASKGARGYYEQYF.

The chain carries TRBV6-5 and TRBJ2-7; the match to TRBD1 covers 10 bases. CDR3 length: 15 amino acids. V dropped 5 bases and J dropped 4; count of bases not matched to a gene: 8. CDR1 is MNHEY, CDR2 SVGAGI, per germline. CDR3 protein: CASSPGQGGKYEQYV. CDR3 DNA sequence: TGTGCCAGCAGTCCCGGACAGGGGGGAAAGTACGAGCAGTACGTC.

This clonotype has only a few counts. V is TRBV7-8 and J is TRBJ2-5; TRBD1 agrees at 9 bases. This CDR3 has 15 amino acids. Unmatched junction bases numbered 6, after V lost 2 bases and J lost 5 bases. Germline CDR1 reads SGHVS; CDR2 reads FQNEAQ. The CDR3 DNA reads as TGTGCCAGCAGCTTAAAGGACAGGGGTGAGGAGACCCAGTACTTC. Translation gives CASSLKDRGEETQYF.

This clonotype has just a few counts. The chain couples TRBV6-2 or TRBV6-3 to TRBJ1-6, with 7 bases that match TRBD1. Germline V gene data show CDR1 as MNHEY and CDR2 as SVGEGT. The V and J ends lost 6 bases and 8 bases, in that order; junction bases with no gene match: 7. The CDR3 consists of 14 residues. CDR3 residues: CASRLTGRDSPLHF. CDR3 DNA: TGTGCCAGCAGGCTGACAGGGAGAGATTCACCCCTCCACTTT.

This chain joins TRBV7-2 and TRBJ2-3, with D possibly matching TRBD1 (6 bases). V lost 5 bases to trimming and J lost 0 bases, with 15 bases between them. This CDR3 region has 16 residues. CDR1 is SGHTA and CDR2 is FQGNSA in the germline V gene. The CDR3 DNA is TGTGCCAGCAGCCCGTATGGGACAACTAGCACAGATACGCAGTATTTT. Translation gives CASSPYGTTSTDTQYF.

The genes are TRBV19 and TRBJ2-2, with TRBD2 matching 9 bases. The CDR3 loop spans 15 amino acids. Germline V gives CDR1 LNHDA, CDR2 SQIVND (reference sequence). The ends lost 3 bases at V and 5 bases at J; junction bases unmatched: 4. CDR3 in DNA: TGTGCCAGTAGTATCCAGCGGGGGGATACCGGGGAGCTGTTTTTT. It is translated as CASSIQRGDTGELFF.

This clonotype was seen only a few times. V is TRBV25-1 and J is TRBJ2-7, with D hard to call. Trimming took off 4 bases at V and 1 base at J, with 8 bases between the two ends. CDR3 length equals 13 residues. The germline V gene encodes CDR1 MGHDK and CDR2 SYGVNS. The CDR3 sequence is CASSGWASYEQYF. The CDR3 DNA reads as TGTGCCAGCAGTGGGTGGGCTTCCTACGAGCAGTACTTC.

In its sample, this clonotype was seen many times. The rearrangement joins TRBV5-5 to TRBJ2-7; tentative D call: TRBD2 (5 bases). The CDR3 consists of 15 residues. Germline V gene sequence: CDR1 SGHKS, CDR2 YYEKEE (reference sequence). V was trimmed by 4 bases and J by 2 bases, leaving 16 bases between them. The CDR3 DNA is TGTGCCAGCAGCGCCGGTCCGGGGTCCCCCTACGAGCAGTACTTC. Translating gives CASSAGPGSPYEQYF.

The gene calls are TRBV4-1 and TRBJ2-7; tentatively, D is TRBD1 (5 bases). Trimming took off 1 base at V and 3 bases at J, with 16 bases between the two ends. The CDR3 is 16 residues long. Germline V lookup: CDR1 MGHRA, CDR2 YSYEKL. The DNA for the CDR3 is TGCGCCAGCAGCCAAGCCATGACCCGACAGATCTACGAGCAGTACGTC. Translation: CASSQAMTRQIYEQYV.

Many counts were recorded for this clonotype. The chain combines TRBV12-3 or TRBV12-4 with TRBJ2-3; D is possibly TRBD2 (5 bases). The germline V and J ends were trimmed by 6 bases and 9 bases, with 13 bases remaining between them. The length of the CDR3 is 12 residues. The CDR3 region has the DNA TGTGCCAGCAGCCCCGGGGTAGGAACGCAGTATTTT. This codes for CASSPGVGTQYF.

This clonotype was counted a few times. This chain links TRBV7-9 with TRBJ2-7; 8 bases match TRBD1. This CDR3 has 13 amino acids. V shed 6 bases, J shed 12 bases, and the junction held 13 bases outside the gene matches. Germline assignment: CDR1 SEHNR and CDR2 FQNEAQ (reference sequence). CDR3 DNA: TGTGCCAGCAGTGGGCCGGGACAGGCCACCTGGTACTTC. This sequence encodes CASSGPGQATWYF.

There are many counts of this clonotype. The chain uses TRBV5-1 and TRBJ2-2; D perhaps matches TRBD2 (5 bases). V shed 2 bases and J shed 8 bases, with 19 bases lying between them. The length of the CDR3 is 16 residues. Looked up from germline, CDR1 is SGHRS and CDR2 is YFSETQ. DNA of the CDR3: TGCGCCAGCAGCTTAATCGAGAGCCTACCGGGAGGGGAGCTGTTTTTT. It is translated as CASSLIESLPGGELFF.

The chain has TRBV15 and TRBJ2-6, with D possibly TRBD2 on 5 matching bases. The V gene's germline CDR1 is LNHNV and CDR2 YYDKDF (reference sequence). Trimming removed 3 bases at V and 2 bases at J, with 11 bases between. The CDR3 runs to 16 residues. CDR3 residues: CATSRGLGAGANVLTF. As DNA, the CDR3 is TGTGCCACCAGCAGGGGGTTGGGAGCTGGGGCCAACGTCCTGACTTTC.

The rearrangement joins TRBV4-3 to TRBJ1-1; 8 bases align to TRBD1. This CDR3 is built from 14 residues. Per germline, CDR1 LGHNA and CDR2 YSLEER. The V and J ends lost 0 bases and 8 bases, in that order; junction bases with no gene match: 5. In DNA, the CDR3 is TGCGCCAGCAGCCAAGAATTTGGGACAGGAGAAGCTTTCTTT. Translated: CASSQEFGTGEAFF.

This clonotype has just a few counts. The chain recombines TRBV19 with TRBJ1-1, with D unclear. There are 13 residues in the CDR3. Germline values: CDR1 LNHDA, CDR2 SQIVND (reference sequence). V gave up 4 bases and J gave up 5 bases, with 11 bases separating them. CDR3 DNA sequence: TGTGCCAGTAGTACAACCGGGGAGACTGAAGCTTTCTTT. Translation: CASSTTGETEAFF.